Listed below are T cell receptor beta chains from one sample, sequenced in a study of technical replicates of blood from a few donors. Measured with immunoSEQ multiplex PCR; TCRdb has only the in-frame clones, and not every one. In the table there are almost 70,000 clones, over 80% of which are singletons. Sequencing was done on a sample of PBMCs. The receptor source for this set is a human donor in good health. Some clones in this sample may be carry-over from other donors' samples. The CDR3 runs from the conserved cysteine through the conserved F or W. The D gene is left open where the match is weak. A clone size is listed for some rows: how often the clone was seen (once, few, many), or a class if it is expanded.

. | TRBJ1-5 | . | TRBV30 | CAWSATGLSQPQHF | TGTGCCTGGAGCGCCACTGGGCTGAGTCAGCCCCAGCATTTT
. | TRBJ2-1 | . | TRBV6-4 | CASSFSLNNEQFF | TGTGCCAGCAGTTTTAGCCTCAACAATGAGCAGTTCTTC
. | TRBJ2-4 | . | TRBV4-1 | CASSHQDVGAKNIQYF | TGCGCCAGCAGCCACCAGGATGTTGGAGCCAAAAACATTCAGTACTTC
. | TRBJ1-2 | . | TRBV13 | CASSFQAASYGYTF | TGTGCCAGCAGCTTCCAGGCAGCAAGCTATGGCTACACCTTC
. | TRBJ2-5 | . | TRBV4-3 | CASSQDFVGLQPQETQYF | TGCGCCAGCAGCCAAGATTTTGTGGGCCTACAACCTCAAGAGACCCAGTACTTC
. | TRBJ1-1 | TRBD1 | TRBV30 | CAWSKGASGWNTEAFF | TGTGCCTGGAGTAAGGGGGCGTCTGGATGGAACACTGAAGCTTTCTTT
. | TRBJ2-2 | . | TRBV10-3 | CAISVGGAGAGELFF | TGTGCCATCAGTGTTGGGGGCGCGGGGGCCGGGGAGCTGTTTTTT
. | TRBJ2-7 | . | TRBV5-1 | CASSSLNTGREQYF | TGCGCCAGCAGCAGCCTAAACACAGGGCGCGAGCAGTACTTC
. | TRBJ2-2 | TRBD1 | TRBV7-9 | CASSTDRGSKGPGELFF | TGTGCCAGCAGCACTGACAGGGGCTCCAAGGGACCCGGGGAGCTGTTTTTT
. | TRBJ2-5 | TRBD1 | TRBV11-2 | CASVGGTGGSGETQYF | TGTGCCAGCGTGGGGGGGACAGGGGGATCAGGAGAGACCCAGTACTTC
. | TRBJ1-5 | . | TRBV19 | CASNAFGDQPQHF | TGTGCCAGTAACGCCTTCGGGGATCAGCCCCAGCATTTT
. | TRBJ1-2 | . | TRBV30 | CAWSVPQGRGYTF | TGTGCCTGGAGTGTACCCCAGGGTCGCGGCTACACCTTC
. | TRBJ1-5 | . | TRBV11-2 | CASSLQASNNQPQHF | TGTGCCAGCAGCTTACAAGCGTCCAACAATCAGCCCCAGCATTTT
. | TRBJ2-1 | . | TRBV19 | CASRGADWSYNEQFF | TGTGCCAGTAGAGGGGCGGATTGGTCCTACAATGAGCAGTTCTTC
. | TRBJ2-7 | TRBD1 | TRBV28 | CASSLSRRGQSEQYF | TGTGCCAGCAGTTTATCCCGCAGGGGGCAAAGCGAGCAGTACTTC
. | TRBJ1-5 | . | TRBV7-9 | CASSEGVQPQHF | TGTGCCAGCAGCGAAGGGGTTCAGCCCCAGCATTTT
. | TRBJ1-3 | . | TRBV7-9 | CATLMVSSGNTIYF | TGTGCCACCCTCATGGTCAGCTCTGGAAACACCATATATTTT
. | TRBJ1-1 | . | TRBV9 | CASSVEGRGTEAFF | TGTGCCAGCAGCGTGGAGGGGCGGGGGACTGAAGCTTTCTTT
. | TRBJ2-5 | . | TRBV30 | CAWSPGGPRETQYF | TGTGCCTGGAGTCCCGGGGGACCCCGGGAGACCCAGTACTTC
. | TRBJ2-5 | TRBD2 | TRBV9 | CASSVVGGGQETQYF | TGTGCCAGCAGCGTAGTAGGCGGGGGACAAGAGACCCAGTACTTC
once | TRBJ2-1 | . | TRBV10-2 | CASLNVGLLHNEQFF | TGCGCCAGCCTAAACGTGGGGCTCCTTCACAATGAGCAGTTCTTC
once | TRBJ2-1 | TRBD2 | TRBV2 | CASSDSSGGPYNEQFF | TGTGCCAGCAGTGACTCCAGCGGGGGTCCCTACAATGAGCAGTTCTTC
. | TRBJ2-7 | . | TRBV4-3 | CASSQEPDNTYEQYF | TGCGCCAGCAGCCAAGAGCCCGACAACACTTACGAGCAGTACTTC
. | TRBJ2-1 | TRBD1 | TRBV6-5 | CASRTGTGFNEQFF | TGTGCCAGCAGGACCGGGACAGGGTTCAATGAGCAGTTCTTC
. | TRBJ1-4 | . | TRBV5-6 | CASSLLQADNIREKLFF | TGTGCCAGCAGCTTGTTACAGGCGGACAATATAAGGGAAAAACTGTTTTTT
. | TRBJ2-7 | . | TRBV19 | CASSILRGASYEQYF | TGTGCCAGTAGTATTCTCCGGGGGGCTTCGTACGAGCAGTACTTC
. | TRBJ2-1 | . | TRBV6-5 | CASSYLPRGNEQFF | TGTGCCAGCAGTTACCTGCCCAGAGGCAATGAGCAGTTCTTC
. | TRBJ2-5 | . | TRBV18 | CASSLTLETQYF | TGTGCCAGCTCACTAACTCTGGAGACCCAGTACTTC
. | TRBJ1-1 | . | TRBV2 | CASSAGWNTEAFF | TGTGCCAGCAGTGCAGGGTGGAACACTGAAGCTTTCTTT
. | TRBJ2-7 | . | TRBV18 | CASSPQDLSGEQYF | TGTGCCAGCTCACCACAGGACCTCAGCGGCGAGCAGTACTTC
. | TRBJ1-6 | TRBD1 | TRBV6-5 | CASSASDRDNSPLHF | TGTGCCAGCAGCGCGAGTGACAGGGATAATTCACCCCTCCACTTT
. | TRBJ1-5 | TRBD1 | TRBV4-2 | CASSQDQGGGNQPQHF | TGTGCCAGCAGCCAAGATCAGGGGGGCGGTAATCAGCCCCAGCATTTT
. | TRBJ2-3 | . | TRBV29-1 | CSVEVGRGDTQYF | TGCAGCGTTGAAGTCGGCAGGGGAGATACGCAGTATTTT
. | TRBJ2-1 | TRBD2 | TRBV5-4 | CASSATGLGVAEQFF | TGTGCCAGCAGCGCCACGGGACTAGGCGTGGCTGAGCAGTTCTTC
. | TRBJ2-3 | . | TRBV6-7 | CASSYTTSTRTDTQYF | TGTGCCAGCAGTTACACTACTAGCACCCGCACAGATACGCAGTATTTT
. | TRBJ2-3 | TRBD2 | TRBV6-5 | CASSYRLADTDTQYF | TGTGCCAGCAGCTACAGGCTAGCGGATACAGATACGCAGTATTTT
. | TRBJ1-2 | TRBD1 | TRBV2 | CASSTGGGGYTF | TGTGCCAGCAGTACAGGGGGCGGTGGCTACACCTTC
. | TRBJ2-1 | . | TRBV20-1 | CSALPRNEQFF | TGCAGTGCTCTCCCCCGTAATGAGCAGTTCTTC
. | TRBJ1-1 | . | TRBV18 | CASSPLSGSGGTEAFF | TGTGCCAGCTCACCCCTAAGTGGCTCTGGAGGCACTGAAGCTTTCTTT
. | TRBJ2-1 | . | TRBV20-1 | CSPKPGQFF | TGCAGTCCCAAACCGGGGCAGTTCTTC
. | TRBJ2-7 | . | TRBV9 | CASSVGAGLTYEQYF | TGTGCCAGCAGCGTAGGGGCAGGATTGACCTACGAGCAGTACTTC
. | TRBJ2-1 | TRBD2 | TRBV30 | CAWARTSGSRNEQFF | TGTGCCTGGGCAAGGACTAGCGGGAGTCGCAATGAGCAGTTCTTC
. | TRBJ2-5 | . | TRBV7-6 | CASSLAGASEPVETQYF | TGTGCCAGCAGCTTAGCGGGAGCTAGCGAGCCGGTCGAGACCCAGTACTTC
. | TRBJ2-7 | TRBD1 | TRBV27 | CASSPDRGSDEQYF | TGTGCCAGCAGCCCCGACAGGGGAAGCGACGAGCAGTACTTC
. | TRBJ2-3 | TRBD2 | TRBV9 | CASSVGPSGGTDTQYF | TGTGCCAGCAGCGTAGGCCCTAGCGGGGGTACAGATACGCAGTATTTT
. | TRBJ2-7 | . | TRBV5-6 | CASSPSRGLAIYEQYF | TGTGCCAGCAGCCCTAGCAGAGGACTCGCAATCTACGAGCAGTACTTC
. | TRBJ2-1 | TRBD2 | TRBV4-3 | CASSPRTSGNYNEQFF | TGCGCCAGCAGCCCCCGGACTAGCGGGAACTACAATGAGCAGTTCTTC
. | TRBJ2-2 | TRBD2 | TRBV6-6 | CASRTSPGELFF | TGTGCCAGCAGGACTAGCCCCGGGGAGCTGTTTTTT
. | TRBJ1-5 | . | TRBV2 | CASSEDDEGEPQHF | TGTGCCAGCAGTGAAGATGACGAGGGGGAGCCCCAGCATTTT
. | TRBJ2-5 | TRBD1 | TRBV5-4 | CASSWDRMGETQYF | TGTGCCAGCAGCTGGGACAGGATGGGGGAGACCCAGTACTTC
. | TRBJ2-3 | . | TRBV7-2 | CASTNQAGRVSDTQYF | TGTGCCAGCACCAACCAGGCGGGGCGGGTTTCAGATACGCAGTATTTT
. | TRBJ2-7 | . | TRBV29-1 | CSVEVEWYEQYF | TGCAGCGTTGAAGTCGAGTGGTACGAGCAGTACTTC
. | TRBJ1-4 | TRBD1 | TRBV4-2 | CASRAGTGDEKLFF | TGTGCCAGCAGGGCCGGGACAGGGGACGAAAAACTGTTTTTT
. | TRBJ2-1 | TRBD2 | TRBV7-6 | CASSLGPPGLGSYNEQFF | TGTGCCAGCAGCTTAGGACCCCCCGGACTAGGGTCCTACAATGAGCAGTTCTTC